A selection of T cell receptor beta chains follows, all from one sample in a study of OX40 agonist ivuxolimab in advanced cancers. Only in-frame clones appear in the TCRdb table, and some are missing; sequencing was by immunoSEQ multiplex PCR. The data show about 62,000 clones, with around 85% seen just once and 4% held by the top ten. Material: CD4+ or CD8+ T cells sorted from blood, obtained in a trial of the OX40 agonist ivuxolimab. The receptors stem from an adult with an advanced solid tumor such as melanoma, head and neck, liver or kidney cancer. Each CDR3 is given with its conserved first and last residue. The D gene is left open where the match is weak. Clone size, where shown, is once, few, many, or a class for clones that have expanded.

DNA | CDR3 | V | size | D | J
TGTGCCAGCAGCTCCACAGGGAGCTATGGCTACACCTTC | CASSSTGSYGYTF | TRBV7-6 | NA | NA | TRBJ1-2
TGTGCCAGTTCCTCCAACTACGAGCAGTACTTC | CASSSNYEQYF | TRBV19 | NA | NA | TRBJ2-7
TGTGCCAGCAGCACACCCCTCCGGACAGGGGCTATTTACGAGCAGTACTTC | CASSTPLRTGAIYEQYF | TRBV7-8 | NA | TRBD1 | TRBJ2-7
TGTGCCAGCAGCGTCGACAGGGGTGTCTACGAGCAGTACTTC | CASSVDRGVYEQYF | TRBV9 | large | TRBD1 | TRBJ2-7
TGTGCCAGCAGCTCCACAGGGGGCGTTGGCTACGAGCAGTACTTC | CASSSTGGVGYEQYF | TRBV7-8 | NA | TRBD1 | TRBJ2-7
TGTGCCAGCAGCTTAGCGCGGGCACTTTACGAGCAGTACTTC | CASSLARALYEQYF | TRBV7-8 | NA | NA | TRBJ2-7
TGCGCCAGCAGCTTGCAGACGGGACAGAGGAACACTGAAGCTTTCTTT | CASSLQTGQRNTEAFF | TRBV5-1 | NA | TRBD1 | TRBJ1-1
TGTGCCAGCAGCGTAGGGGGGTTGGGCAGAGCCCAAGAGACCCAGTACTTC | CASSVGGLGRAQETQYF | TRBV9 | NA | NA | TRBJ2-5
TGTGCCAGTAGTATTAGCGGCGGGACAGGGTCATACGAGCAGTACTTC | CASSISGGTGSYEQYF | TRBV19 | NA | TRBD1 | TRBJ2-7
TGTGCCAGCAGCGTCGCGACAGGAACCGAAGCTTTCTTT | CASSVATGTEAFF | TRBV9 | NA | NA | TRBJ1-1
TGTGCCAGCAGTCCCTGGGCCGGAGCTTTCTTT | CASSPWAGAFF | TRBV6-1 | NA | NA | TRBJ1-1
TGTGCCAGTAGTCGAAACGACGGCAGGGCGAAAGAGCAGTACTTC | CASSRNDGRAKEQYF | TRBV19 | NA | NA | TRBJ2-7
TGTGCCAGCTCACCACGGACAGGGGGGCAAGCCTACGAGCAGTACTTC | CASSPRTGGQAYEQYF | TRBV18 | NA | TRBD1 | TRBJ2-7
TGTGCCAGTAGTATGCGCAGGGGGGACAATGAGCAGTTCTTC | CASSMRRGDNEQFF | TRBV19 | NA | NA | TRBJ2-1
TGTGCTAGTGGGAGGGGGACAGGGCGGTACACTGAAGCTTTCTTT | CASGRGTGRYTEAFF | TRBV12-5 | NA | TRBD1 | TRBJ1-1
TGTGCCAGCACCAGAGGATTTATGGGAGCTGCCAGGAATGAGCAGTTCTTC | CASTRGFMGAARNEQFF | TRBV2 | NA | NA | TRBJ2-1
TGTGCCAGCAGCCTCTCGGGACTCTGGGAGCAGTACTTC | CASSLSGLWEQYF | TRBV5-4 | few | NA | TRBJ2-7
TGTGCCAGTAGTATTGGGACAGGGCGGGTAAAACTGTTTTTT | CASSIGTGRVKLFF | TRBV19 | NA | TRBD1 | TRBJ1-4
TGTGCCAGCAGAGTCGGACACCCTAACTATGGCTACACCTTC | CASRVGHPNYGYTF | TRBV2 | NA | NA | TRBJ1-2
TGTGCCAGCAGCCCCCCCGCCTCGTACACAGATACGCAGTATTTT | CASSPPASYTDTQYF | TRBV9 | NA | NA | TRBJ2-3
TGTGCCAGCTCACCATCACTGCAGGGTGGGAACACCGGGGAGCTGTTTTTT | CASSPSLQGGNTGELFF | TRBV18 | NA | NA | TRBJ2-2
TGTGCCAGCAGCTTAGTCCCAGGGGCGCATGAGCAGTTCTTC | CASSLVPGAHEQFF | TRBV7-8 | NA | NA | TRBJ2-1
TGTGCCAGCAGCGCAGACAGGGGGCGCGTCACCGGGGAGCTGTTTTTT | CASSADRGRVTGELFF | TRBV13 | NA | TRBD1 | TRBJ2-2
TGTGCCAGCAGTGACCCAAGACAGGGGACCAATGAGCAGTTCTTC | CASSDPRQGTNEQFF | TRBV6-4 | NA | TRBD1 | TRBJ2-1
TGTGCCAGCAGTAGGGACAGGGGGAGGGATGAGCAGTTCTTC | CASSRDRGRDEQFF | TRBV2 | NA | TRBD1 | TRBJ2-1
TGTGCCAGCAGTCCTAGCGGTTCGGCCTACGAGCAGTACTTC | CASSPSGSAYEQYF | TRBV7-9 | NA | TRBD2 | TRBJ2-7
TGTGCCAGCAGAGGGACTAGCGGGATCCCCTACAATGAGCAGTTCTTC | CASRGTSGIPYNEQFF | TRBV11-2 | NA | TRBD2 | TRBJ2-1
TGTGCCAGCAGCTTTTCAGGGCGGAATTCACCCCTCCACTTT | CASSFSGRNSPLHF | TRBV5-4 | NA | NA | TRBJ1-6
TGTGCCAGCAGTCTAGCGACTAGCGGGGAGGATACGCAGTATTTT | CASSLATSGEDTQYF | TRBV13 | NA | TRBD2 | TRBJ2-3
TGTGCCAGCAGCTCCTCGGGCCAGACCTTTGCTTCACCCCTCCACTTT | CASSSSGQTFASPLHF | TRBV5-6 | few | NA | TRBJ1-6
TGTGCCAGCAGTAACCACAATGAGCAGTTCTTC | CASSNHNEQFF | TRBV6-5 | NA | NA | TRBJ2-1
TGTGCCAGCACCAGACTAGCGGGCACAGATACGCAGTATTTT | CASTRLAGTDTQYF | TRBV28 | NA | TRBD2 | TRBJ2-3
TGCAGCGTTGATTCCCCGGGGGGCAACTACAATGAGCAGTTCTTC | CSVDSPGGNYNEQFF | TRBV29-1 | NA | NA | TRBJ2-1
TGCGCCAGCAGCTTGGCGACAGGGCCCCGGGATGGCTACACCTTC | CASSLATGPRDGYTF | TRBV5-1 | NA | TRBD1 | TRBJ1-2
TGTGCCAGCAGGGGCAGCGGGAGAGCAGATACGCAGTATTTT | CASRGSGRADTQYF | TRBV2 | NA | TRBD2 | TRBJ2-3
TGTGCCAGCAGTCTGGACAACTACGAGCAGTACTTC | CASSLDNYEQYF | TRBV7-9 | NA | NA | TRBJ2-7
TGTGCCAGCAGTTCGGCGGGAGGGCCCTACGAGCAGTACTTC | CASSSAGGPYEQYF | TRBV27 | NA | TRBD2 | TRBJ2-7
TGTGCCAGCAGCGTAGCTTCAGGGGCCGGAAACACCATATATTTT | CASSVASGAGNTIYF | TRBV9 | NA | NA | TRBJ1-3
TGTGCCAGTATACCCATGGCCTCCTACGAGCAGTACTTC | CASIPMASYEQYF | TRBV19 | once | NA | TRBJ2-7
TGTGCCAGCAGTTCAGGACAGGGTAGCCCCCTCCACTTT | CASSSGQGSPLHF | TRBV6-5 | NA | TRBD1 | TRBJ1-6
TGTGCCAGCAGTACGGGACAGGGGATTGAAAAACTGTTTTTT | CASSTGQGIEKLFF | TRBV2 | NA | TRBD1 | TRBJ1-4
TGTGCCAGCAATCTAGCGGGAGGGCCGAGGTACAATGAGCAGTTCTTC | CASNLAGGPRYNEQFF | TRBV27 | NA | TRBD2 | TRBJ2-1
TGTGCCAGCAGCATTAGCGTAACCTACGAGCAGTACTTC | CASSISVTYEQYF | TRBV2 | NA | NA | TRBJ2-7
TGTGCCAGCAGTGGGCGAGGCCGGAACTATGGCTACACCTTC | CASSGRGRNYGYTF | TRBV6-1 | once | NA | TRBJ1-2
TGTGCCAGCAGCGTAGGCTCTATACCAGAGACCCAGTACTTC | CASSVGSIPETQYF | TRBV9 | few | NA | TRBJ2-5